This T cell receptor (beta chain) was profiled in a study of sequential checkpoint blockade in melanoma. Turning to the study itself: Arm A got nivolumab then ipilimumab; arm B the reverse, 1:1.

The assay was immunoSEQ multiplex PCR, and TCRdb's table has in-frame clones only and misses some. The sample lists around 39,000 clones; 80% to 90% were seen once. This sample's treatment: randomized to nivolumab then ipilimumab (arm A) or the reverse (arm B). DNA-damaging chemotherapy had not been given to any patient beforehand. Live CD3+CD8+ CD19− CD56− cells were sorted from PBMCs. Trimming stripped 2 bases from V and 7 bases from J, with 14 bases between. The length of the CDR3 is 13 residues. Germline CDR1 and CDR2: GTSNPN and SVGIG (reference sequence). This TCR was sampled from a human donor with melanoma. The chain recombines TRBV30 with TRBJ1-1; D gene ambiguous. The sequences come from CD8+ T cells sorted from blood (inferred from file names), collected from a patient given nivolumab and ipilimumab in sequence. CDR3 DNA: TGTGCCTGGAGTCCCCAGGTTCCCAGTGAAGCTTTCTTT. Amino acids: CAWSPQVPSEAFF.